This is a list of T cell receptor beta chains from one sample in a study of shared clonotypes between healthy human individuals. Produced via immunoSEQ multiplex PCR; TCRdb's table is partial and in-frame only. The data hold some 690,000 clones, with 90% observed a single time. Sequencing used memory CD8+ T cells from PBMCs. Receptors originate from a man aged 18-30 years in good health. Some clones in this sample may be carry-over from other donors' samples. CDR3s include the opening cysteine and the closing phenylalanine or tryptophan. A D gene is named only where the DNA matches it firmly. Where a row states a size, it is once, few, many or the class of an expanded clone; other rows omit it.

V gene	clone size	D gene	J gene	CDR3 DNA	CDR3 protein
TRBV5-4	NA	NA	TRBJ1-4	TGTGCCAGCAGCGAACAAACTAATGAAAAACTGTTTTTT	CASSEQTNEKLFF
TRBV7-6	NA	NA	TRBJ2-3	TGTGCCAGCAGCTATGACAGTGCAGATACGCAGTATTTT	CASSYDSADTQYF
TRBV6-6	NA	NA	TRBJ2-2	TGTGCCAGCATTCCTGACGCATCCGGGGAGCTGTTTTTT	CASIPDASGELFF
TRBV29-1	NA	NA	TRBJ2-2	TGCAGCGTTGAGGGCCCGCCCCGCGGGGAGCTGTTTTTT	CSVEGPPRGELFF
TRBV13	NA	TRBD2	TRBJ2-1	TGTGCCAGCAGCTTAGGCGGAGCGGGAGGGGTTTATTACAATGAGCAGTTCTTC	CASSLGGAGGVYYNEQFF
TRBV23-1	NA	NA	TRBJ2-7	TGCGCCAGCGCCGTCTACGAGCAGTACTTC	CASAVYEQYF
TRBV15	NA	TRBD1	TRBJ1-4	TGTGCCACCAGCAACCCGGGACAGGAACCTCGAGAAGGGGGAAAACTGTTTTTT	CATSNPGQEPREGGKLFF
TRBV27	NA	NA	TRBJ2-5	TGTGCCAGCAGTCCGCGGACACAAGAGATGACCCAGTACTTC	CASSPRTQEMTQYF
TRBV5-4	NA	NA	TRBJ1-2	TGTGCCAGCAGCTTGGATGGACAGATGGGCTATGGCTACACCTTC	CASSLDGQMGYGYTF
TRBV5-6	NA	TRBD2	TRBJ2-2	TGTGCCAGCAGCTTTTATATAGGTCTAGCGGCGAACACCGGGGAGCTGTTTTTT	CASSFYIGLAANTGELFF
TRBV13	NA	NA	TRBJ2-3	TGTGCCAGCAGCTTCTGGGGGTCAGATACGCAGTATTTT	CASSFWGSDTQYF
TRBV11-2	NA	TRBD1	TRBJ2-2	TGTGCCAGCAGCTACAGAAAGGGGGCGGGCACCGGGGAGCTGTTTTTT	CASSYRKGAGTGELFF
TRBV13	NA	NA	TRBJ1-1	TGTGCCAGCAGCGGGTGGGGGGAAATGAACACTGAAGCTTTCTTT	CASSGWGEMNTEAFF
TRBV2	few	TRBD1	TRBJ2-4	TGTGCCAGCAGCTCGGACAGGGTACGAGCCAAAAACATTCAGTACTTC	CASSSDRVRAKNIQYF
TRBV5-1	NA	NA	TRBJ2-7	TGCGCCAGCAGCGCGGGACCCTCAGGATACGAGCAGTACTTC	CASSAGPSGYEQYF
TRBV6-1	NA	NA	TRBJ2-5	TGTGCCAGCAGTGAAGCGCTAGGGACCTCGGACCCGGAGACCCAGTACTTC	CASSEALGTSDPETQYF
TRBV11-2	NA	TRBD2	TRBJ2-5	TGTGCCAGCAGCTTAGGTCCTTTGCGGGAGAGTTGGGAGACCCAGTACTTC	CASSLGPLRESWETQYF
TRBV28	NA	TRBD2	TRBJ2-2	TGTGCCAGCAGTTTTTTGCGGGAGACCGGGGAGCTGTTTTTT	CASSFLRETGELFF
TRBV27	NA	TRBD2	TRBJ2-7	TGTGCCAGCAGTTTATCGGGCGGGAGCAAGCAGTACTTC	CASSLSGGSKQYF
TRBV9	NA	TRBD2	TRBJ2-2	TGTGCCAGCAGCGTAGCAGTTGTTCGCGGGAGGGCCTCGGTCGGGGAGCTGTTTTTT	CASSVAVVRGRASVGELFF
TRBV2	NA	TRBD1	TRBJ2-3	TGTGCCAGCAGTGCGGACAGGGGACACACAGATACGCAGTATTTT	CASSADRGHTDTQYF
TRBV4-2	NA	NA	TRBJ2-7	TGTGCCAGCAGCCAGATACAGGGTTCGTCCCACGAGCAGTACTTC	CASSQIQGSSHEQYF
TRBV10-3	NA	TRBD2	TRBJ2-1	TGTGCCATCAGTGAAGGGAGAAGCGGGAGTGCCCTTAACAATGAGCAGTTCTTC	CAISEGRSGSALNNEQFF
TRBV27	NA	TRBD1	TRBJ1-2	TGTGCCAGCAGTTTATTTTCCAGGGGGCGCGGCTACACCTTC	CASSLFSRGRGYTF
TRBV10-2	few	TRBD1	TRBJ1-5	TGCGCCGGATCGACAGGGGATCAGCCCCAGCATTTT	CAGSTGDQPQHF
TRBV28	NA	NA	TRBJ2-3	TGTGCCAGCAGTTCTCGCTGGGGGGGCACAGATACGCAGTATTTT	CASSSRWGGTDTQYF
TRBV7-9	NA	TRBD1	TRBJ1-5	TGTGCCAGCAGCCTCGGACAGGGCTTTAAGGGCAATCAGCCCCAGCATTTT	CASSLGQGFKGNQPQHF
TRBV28	NA	NA	TRBJ2-7	TGTGCCAGCAGTTTGTGGACAGAACTATCCTACGAGCAGTACTTC	CASSLWTELSYEQYF
TRBV6-5	once	NA	TRBJ2-1	TGTGCCAGCAGTTACGTGCGGGGAATATACAATGAGCAGTTCTTC	CASSYVRGIYNEQFF
TRBV5-1	NA	TRBD2	TRBJ2-1	TGCGCCAGCAGCAGGGCCGGGACTAGCGTTTACAATGAGCAGTTCTTC	CASSRAGTSVYNEQFF
TRBV2	NA	NA	TRBJ1-2	TGTGCCAGCAGTGAAGGGGCGCACGGTGGCTACACCTTC	CASSEGAHGGYTF